Below, 8 T cell receptor beta chains from the same sample are listed, as sequenced in a study of T cell responses to AZD1222 COVID-19 vaccine. Profiled with immunoSEQ multiplex PCR; TCRdb holds only in-frame clones, not every one. This sample has 120,000 to 150,000 clones, with approximately 90% found just once. The source material was peripheral blood, sampled 28 days after the second AZD1222 dose. All receptors come from an adult who received the AZD1222 COVID-19 vaccine.

This chain uses TRBV19 with TRBJ1-5, with unresolved D. V lost 2 bases, J lost 0 bases, and 5 bases lay in between. There are 14 residues in the CDR3. Germline CDR1 reads LNHDA; CDR2 reads SQIVND (reference sequence). CDR3 loop: CASSINPSNQPQHF. The CDR3 bases are TGTGCCAGTAGTATAAACCCTAGCAATCAGCCCCAGCATTTT.

The chain combines TRBV19 with TRBJ2-1, with 11 bases matching TRBD1. J lost 8 bases, V lost 5 bases, and 5 bases had no gene match. CDR1 and CDR2 (germline): LNHDA, SQIVND (reference sequence). The CDR3 is 14 amino acids. The CDR3 nucleotides are TGTGCCAGTAGTCCGGGACAGGGGGTTGATGAGCAGTTCTTC. It specifies CASSPGQGVDEQFF.

This clone showed up just a few times. The chain links TRBV9 to TRBJ2-5; the match to TRBD1 covers 8 bases. Trimming cost V 0 bases and J 3 bases; bases outside gene matches: 10. Germline CDR1 SGDLS, CDR2 YYNGEE. The CDR3 spans 17 residues. The chain's CDR3 is CASSVGTSPGQEETQYF. For the CDR3, the DNA is TGTGCCAGCAGCGTAGGTACCTCACCGGGACAGGAAGAGACCCAGTACTTC.

The chain couples TRBV18 to TRBJ1-1; D is unclear. CDR1 and CDR2 from the germline V gene are KGHSH and LQKENI. The CDR3 extends over 13 amino acids. V was shortened by 6 bases and J by 3 bases, with 11 bases between the two germline ends. The DNA of the CDR3 is TGTGCCAGCTCCCCTGTGGGGTACACTGAAGCTTTCTTT. It is translated as CASSPVGYTEAFF.

The chain has TRBV4-3 and TRBJ2-1; D unresolved. This CDR3 has 14 amino acids. V was pared by 4 bases and J by 4 bases, with 11 bases between. Germline CDR1 and CDR2: LGHNA and YSLEER. CDR3 region: CASSPRTEYNEQFF. The CDR3, as DNA: TGCGCCAGCAGCCCCCGGACGGAGTACAATGAGCAGTTCTTC.

This chain connects TRBV12-3 or TRBV12-4 to TRBJ1-3; no definite D call. This CDR3 has 11 residues. Deletions cut 5 bases from V and 5 bases from J, with 4 bases between. CDR3 nucleotide sequence: TGTGCCAGCAGTCTTCGAAACACCATATATTTT. As protein: CASSLRNTIYF.

J is TRBJ2-7 and V is TRBV9; D is uncertain. This CDR3 region has 14 residues. V dropped 2 bases and J dropped 4 bases, with 13 bases sitting between them. Germline values: CDR1 SGDLS, CDR2 YYNGEE. In nucleotides, the CDR3 is TGTGCCAGCAGCGTCTCCCTTGGCCCATACGAGCAGTACTTC. It translates to CASSVSLGPYEQYF.

The chain has TRBV24-1 and TRBJ2-3, with 10 bases aligning to TRBD2. V was pared by 11 bases and J by 1 base, with 8 bases of the junction left unmatched. Germline V gene lookup returns CDR1 KGHDR and CDR2 SFDVKD. The CDR3 has 15 amino acids. The CDR3 DNA reads as TGTGCCATATCAACCGGGACTAGCGGCACAGATACGCAGTATTTT. It is translated as CAISTGTSGTDTQYF.